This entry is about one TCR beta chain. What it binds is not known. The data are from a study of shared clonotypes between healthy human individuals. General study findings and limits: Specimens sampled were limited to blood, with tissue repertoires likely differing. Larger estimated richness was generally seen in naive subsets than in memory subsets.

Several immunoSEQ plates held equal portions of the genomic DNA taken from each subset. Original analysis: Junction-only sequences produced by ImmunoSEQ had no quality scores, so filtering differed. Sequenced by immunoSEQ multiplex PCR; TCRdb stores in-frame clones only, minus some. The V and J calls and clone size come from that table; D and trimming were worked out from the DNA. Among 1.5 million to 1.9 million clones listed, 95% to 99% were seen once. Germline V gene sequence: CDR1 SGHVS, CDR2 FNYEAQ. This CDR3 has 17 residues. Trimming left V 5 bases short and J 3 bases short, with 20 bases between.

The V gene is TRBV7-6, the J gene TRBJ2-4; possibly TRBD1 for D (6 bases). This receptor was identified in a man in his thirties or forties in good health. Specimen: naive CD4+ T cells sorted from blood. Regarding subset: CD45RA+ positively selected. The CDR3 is CASSQEVWGPGKNIQYF. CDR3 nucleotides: TGTGCCAGCAGCCAAGAGGTGTGGGGGCCTGGCAAAAACATTCAGTACTTC.